The TCR beta chain under discussion was sequenced for a study of vaccination and CD4 T cells after COVID-19. Study-wide background: In the control cultures, a CEFX pool, an HIV-1 Nef pool, or no peptide was supplied.

Sequencing of the DNA from cultured CD4+ T cells was carried out with the Oncomine TCR Beta short-read assay. Genomic DNA from cultured CD4+ T cells was extracted. TCRdb ran MiXCR on the PCR reads and lists one entry per CDR3 protein. The sample shows 15,000 to 20,000 distinct CDR3 sequences, around 59% of them seen only once. V shed 3 bases, J shed 6 bases, and the junction held 9 bases outside the gene matches. The CDR3 sequence is 18 residues long. Germline V CDR1 and CDR2: MNHEY, SMNVEV (reference sequence). The sample's treatment: approximately nine-day PBMC culture with coronavirus spike peptide pools or control peptides (ViraFEST assay). Researchers reported culturing about 2.1 million PBMCs per well with about 10 IU/ml IL-2 and about 9.2 ug/ml peptide pools. Details on this clonotype: Its antigen is undetermined.

The sequence derives from a human donor who had recovered from COVID-19. Sequenced sample: CD4+ T cells from blood, cultured in vitro. V and J are TRBV27 and TRBJ2-3; 16 nucleotides line up with TRBD2. The CDR3 nucleotides are TGTGCCAGCAGTTTTTTCCGCGGGACTAGCGGGAGGGTGGATACGCAGTATTTT. It encodes CASSFFRGTSGRVDTQYF.